This T cell receptor beta chain was identified during a study of cytomegalovirus exposure and HLA in healthy donors. Researchers ran the PCR with 60 Vbeta and 13 Jbeta primers. Assay: immunoSEQ multiplex PCR; the TCRdb copy retains only in-frame clones and omits some. The sample comprises some 150,000 clones, 74% of which are singletons, and 3.5% to 5% rests with the top ten. This clone is a singleton in its sample. The target antigen is unknown. This cohort consisted of healthy bone marrow donors. Germline CDR1 LGHNA, CDR2 YNFKEQ. The CDR3 contains 11 residues. Trimming shortened V by 1 base and J by 6 bases, and 3 bases separated the two germline ends. Study findings and constraints: Analyses of presence/absence relied on an assumption of roughly uniform sequencing depth across donors.

The specimen sequenced was PBMCs. V and J are TRBV4-2 and TRBJ1-2, with D hard to call. This sequence originates from a man aged 18-30 years in good health and CMV-seropositive. The CDR3 loop reads CASSQVNGYTF. CDR3 DNA: TGTGCCAGCAGCCAAGTAAATGGCTACACCTTC.